This T cell receptor beta chain is drawn from a study of T cell responses to AZD1222 COVID-19 vaccine. Whole-study results and caveats: Reports say nearly half of spike-specific TCRs go after unmutated variant regions. The peak T cell response came first, and repertoires were sampled only after it. Seropositive AZD1222 recipients at baseline numbered only five or six.

The CDR3 consists of 14 residues. The germline V gene encodes CDR1 SGDLS and CDR2 YYNGEE. V was pared by 0 bases and J by 8 bases, with 14 bases between. Profiled with immunoSEQ multiplex PCR; TCRdb holds only in-frame clones, not every one. The table lists under 200,000 clones, around 90% of them singletons, with about 3.6% in the top ten. On this clone: Its antigen is currently unknown.

The chain recombines TRBV9 with TRBJ1-1; no firm D call. This clonotype was sampled from an adult who received the MenACWY meningococcal vaccine as a control. The sequenced sample was peripheral blood, obtained 28 days after the second dose of the MenACWY control vaccine. Written as DNA, the CDR3 is TGTGCCAGCAGCGTAGGTCCAGCGACCTCAGAAGCTTTCTTT. Translation: CASSVGPATSEAFF.